Listed here are 30 T cell receptor beta chains from one sample, sequenced in a study of cytomegalovirus exposure and HLA in healthy donors. The PCR was carried out with 60 Vbeta primers and 13 Jbeta primers. TCRdb keeps only in-frame clones here, not all; method: immunoSEQ multiplex PCR. The data hold about 190,000 clones, with 82% observed a single time. Sequences were obtained from PBMCs. All receptors come from a woman younger than 30 in good health and CMV-seronegative.

This clone was detected only once. This rearrangement joins TRBV7-9 to TRBJ2-1, with 10 bases that match TRBD1. The CDR3 is 17 amino acids. V shed 4 bases, J shed 1 base, and the junction held 7 bases outside the gene matches. The germline V gene encodes CDR1 SEHNR and CDR2 FQNEAQ (reference sequence). The CDR3 reads CASSSNWTGGSYNEQFF. The CDR3 region has the DNA TGTGCCAGCAGCTCGAACTGGACAGGGGGATCCTACAATGAGCAGTTCTTC.

The CDR3 sequence is CASSADRPLSYEQYF. CDR3 bases: TGTGCCAGCAGCGCCGACAGGCCATTGTCCTACGAGCAGTACTTC. The chain combines TRBV2 with TRBJ2-7, with D possibly matching TRBD1 (6 bases). CDR1 is SNHLY, CDR2 FYNNEI, per germline. The CDR3 contains 15 residues. The V end was cut by 6 bases, the J end by 1 base, with 16 bases between. The entire variable domain, with the rest obtained from reference TRBV2 and TRBJ2-7, is as follows: EPEVTQTPSHQVTQMGQEVILRCVPISNHLYFYWYRQILGQKVEFLVSFYNNEISEKSEIFDDQFSVERPDGSNFTLKIRSTKLEDSAMYFCASSADRPLSYEQYFGPGTRLTVT.

The gene calls are TRBV5-1 and TRBJ2-2; the match to TRBD2 covers 7 bases. Unmatched junction bases numbered 13, after V lost 3 bases and J lost 5 bases. The length of the CDR3 is 17 residues. Germline V lookup: CDR1 SGHRS, CDR2 YFSETQ. CDR3 sequence (DNA): TGCGCCAGCAGCTGGGAGGGAGCTCCAGCAGAGACCGGGGAGCTGTTTTTT. This translates into CASSWEGAPAETGELFF.

This clone appeared a single time. The rearrangement uses TRBV28 and TRBJ1-1; perhaps TRBD1 as D (5 bases). CDR1 and CDR2 from the germline V gene are MDHEN and SYDVKM. V dropped 6 bases and J dropped 11 bases, with 16 bases sitting between them. The CDR3 extends over 12 amino acids. This chain's CDR3 is CASSPGGTTAFF. The CDR3 DNA reads TGTGCCAGCAGCCCCGGCGGGACGACGGCTTTCTTT.

This clone has only a few counts. V gene TRBV7-2 combines with J gene TRBJ2-7; no clear D. Germline-derived CDR1 and CDR2 are SGHTA and FQGNSA. The V gene lost 11 bases and the J gene lost 0 bases, with 17 bases spanning the gap. The CDR3 runs to 14 residues. The CDR3 DNA reads TGTGCCGGCCAACGGCCGGAGACCTCCTACGAGCAGTACTTC. The encoded protein is CAGQRPETSYEQYF.

The V and J genes are TRBV9 and TRBJ2-3, with D unclear. Germline V gene sequence: CDR1 SGDLS, CDR2 YYNGEE. V dropped 0 bases and J dropped 4 bases, with 12 bases sitting between them. The CDR3 is 15 amino acids. The CDR3 reads CASSVGRSEADTQYF. As DNA, the CDR3 is TGTGCCAGCAGCGTAGGTAGGTCAGAGGCAGATACGCAGTATTTT. Full variable domain (rest looked up from reference TRBV9 and TRBJ2-3): DSGVTQTPKHLITATGQRVTLRCSPRSGDLSVYWYQQSLDQGLQFLIQYYNGEERAKGNILERFSAQQFPDLHSELNLSSLELGDSALYFCASSVGRSEADTQYFGPGTRLTVL.

The chain couples TRBV10-1 to TRBJ2-7, with unresolved D. The germline V gene encodes CDR1 WNHNN and CDR2 SYGVQD (reference sequence). V lost 11 bases, J lost 1 base, and 30 bases lay in between. This CDR3 has 18 residues. CDR3 in DNA: TGCGCCGGCATCACCTCGACCCTAGTCATGCTATTTTCCTACGAGCAGTACGTC. Its protein product is CAGITSTLVMLFSYEQYV.

The J gene is TRBJ2-1, the V gene TRBV6-1, with 7 bases that match TRBD1. CDR1 is MNHNS, CDR2 SASEGT, per germline. Unmatched junction bases numbered 9, after V lost 6 bases and J lost 7 bases. The CDR3 is made up of 14 amino acids. CDR3 in amino acids: CASRTGLAFNEQFF. The DNA of the CDR3 is TGTGCCAGCAGGACAGGGCTAGCCTTTAATGAGCAGTTCTTC.

The V call is TRBV7-2, the J call TRBJ2-3, with TRBD1 matching over 7 bases. Germline loops: CDR1 SGHTA, CDR2 FQGNSA. With 4 bases clipped from V and 2 bases from J, the junction kept 3 bases outside the gene matches. The CDR3 has 14 amino acids. CDR3: CASSSGQFTDTQYF. Here the CDR3 DNA reads TGTGCCAGCAGCTCGGGACAGTTCACAGATACGCAGTATTTT.

This clone has only one observation. The chain uses TRBV4-2 and TRBJ2-1; D not certain. CDR1 and CDR2 from the germline V gene are LGHNA and YNFKEQ. The CDR3 consists of 16 residues. V was clipped by 1 base and J by 0 bases, with 10 bases between them. In DNA, the CDR3 is TGTGCCAGCAGCCAAGTTACCGGAGACTCCTACAATGAGCAGTTCTTC. Protein sequence: CASSQVTGDSYNEQFF.

The chain uses TRBV5-4 and TRBJ1-1, with 8 positions matching TRBD1. Germline CDR1 is SGHNT and CDR2 is YYREEE (reference sequence). The CDR3 loop spans 14 amino acids. The V gene end was trimmed by 0 bases and the J gene end by 6 bases; junction bases not matched to a gene: 4. In DNA form, the CDR3 reads TGTGCCAGCAGCTTGGCAGGGGGCGCTTCTGAAGCTTTCTTT. Translating gives CASSLAGGASEAFF.

This clone was picked up a small number of times. This chain joins TRBV5-6 and TRBJ1-4; 9 bases align to TRBD1. The CDR3 extends over 17 amino acids. Germline values: CDR1 SGHDT, CDR2 YYEEEE. V lost 1 base and J lost 7; bases outside the gene matches: 11. CDR3 coding DNA: TGTGCCAGCAGCTTGTGGGCGGTGGGACAGGGAAGTGAAAAACTGTTTTTT. Translating it yields CASSLWAVGQGSEKLFF.

This chain connects TRBV29-1 to TRBJ1-2; 10 bases match TRBD1. Germline CDR1 reads SQVTM; CDR2 reads ANQGSEA. The CDR3 covers 14 residues. J lost 4 bases, V lost 3 bases, and 5 bases had no gene match. The chain's CDR3 is CSVDYRQGAYGYTF. As DNA, the CDR3 is TGCAGCGTTGACTACCGACAGGGGGCCTATGGCTACACCTTC.

V gene TRBV9 combines with J gene TRBJ1-4, with 9 bases that match TRBD1. Unmatched junction bases numbered 8, after V lost 3 bases and J lost 8 bases. This CDR3 is 15 amino acids long. Germline assignment: CDR1 SGDLS and CDR2 YYNGEE. The CDR3, as DNA: TGTGCCAGCAGCGCCGCCGGGACAGGGAGGGAAAAACTGTTTTTT. Amino acid sequence: CASSAAGTGREKLFF.

The chain combines TRBV7-2 with TRBJ2-3; the match to TRBD2 covers 9 bases. This CDR3 contains 17 residues. V trimming: 5 bases; J trimming: 4 bases; junction bases outside the gene matches: 13. Germline CDR1 and CDR2: SGHTA and FQGNSA. The CDR3 reads CASSLVAGAPPPDTQYF. The DNA for the CDR3 is TGTGCCAGCAGCCTAGTAGCGGGAGCACCCCCCCCAGATACGCAGTATTTT.

Only one count was recorded for this clone. V is TRBV28 and J is TRBJ1-2; tentatively, D is TRBD1 (6 bases). V was pared by 7 bases and J by 0 bases, with 15 bases between. The CDR3 consists of 15 residues. Germline-derived CDR1 and CDR2 are MDHEN and SYDVKM. The chain's CDR3 is CASNQGDTSNYGYTF. DNA for the CDR3: TGTGCCAGCAACCAAGGGGACACCTCTAACTATGGCTACACCTTC.

The chain is built from TRBV7-8 and TRBJ2-3; the D gene is possibly TRBD2 (5 bases). Germline CDR1 and CDR2: SGHVS and FQNEAQ. The ends were cut back, 3 bases at V and 4 bases at J, with 8 bases in the middle. This CDR3 contains 13 residues. The CDR3 region is CASSFRDSDTQYF. The CDR3 coding sequence is TGTGCCAGCAGCTTTCGGGATTCAGATACGCAGTATTTT.

The CDR3 protein is CASSWTVTGRNQPQHF. In nucleotides, the CDR3 is TGTGCCAGCAGCTGGACGGTGACAGGACGCAATCAGCCCCAGCATTTT. This chain connects TRBV7-2 to TRBJ1-5, with D perhaps TRBD1 (6 bases). The CDR3 has 16 amino acids. Germline CDR1 reads SGHTA; CDR2 reads FQGNSA. V lost 4 bases and J 2 bases, leaving 15 bases between the germline ends.

The J gene is TRBJ1-1, the V gene TRBV9; 9 bases map to TRBD1. The trim removed 3 bases at V and 0 bases at J, leaving 6 bases unmatched. Germline loops: CDR1 SGDLS, CDR2 YYNGEE. This CDR3 region has 16 residues. DNA of the CDR3: TGTGCCAGCAGCGCGACAGGGGGACCTGTGAACACTGAAGCTTTCTTT. Amino acids: CASSATGGPVNTEAFF.

This clone was counted a few times. The same CDR3 can be traced to other DNA sequences in this sample. V and J are TRBV27 and TRBJ1-5; D ambiguous. In germline, CDR1 is MNHEY, CDR2 SMNVEV (reference sequence). The V end was cut by 2 bases, the J end by 2 bases, with 4 bases between. This CDR3 comprises 13 residues. The CDR3 DNA is TGTGCCAGCAGTTTAGCAGGCAATCAGCCCCAGCATTTT. Its translation is CASSLAGNQPQHF.

J is TRBJ2-5 and V is TRBV27; D is uncertain. The J call may be incorrect, as the DNA end agrees better with TRBJ2-7. Germline loops: CDR1 MNHEY, CDR2 SMNVEV (reference sequence). This CDR3 has 14 amino acids. CDR3 loop: CASSPVVRGHEQYF. In DNA form, the CDR3 reads TGTGCCAGCAGTCCGGTCGTGCGAGGTCACGAGCAGTACTTC.

The V call is TRBV28, the J call TRBJ2-4, with D tentatively TRBD1 (6 bases). The length of the CDR3 is 16 residues. Germline V gene data show CDR1 as MDHEN and CDR2 as SYDVKM. V was shortened by 8 bases and J by 0 bases, with 17 bases between the two germline ends. CDR3 amino acids: CASGAETGLAKNIQYF. In DNA form, the CDR3 reads TGTGCCAGCGGTGCCGAAACAGGGCTAGCCAAAAACATTCAGTACTTC.

This clone was detected only once. The rearrangement joins TRBV11-3 to TRBJ2-5; 9 nucleotides agree with TRBD1. The CDR3 is 17 residues long. Trimming at V came to 3 bases and at J to 3 bases, leaving 11 bases not matched to a gene. Germline-derived CDR1 and CDR2 are SGHNT and YENEEA. CDR3 amino acids: CASSFWTGAKDKETQYF. The CDR3 coding sequence is TGTGCCAGCAGCTTCTGGACAGGGGCGAAGGATAAAGAGACCCAGTACTTC.

This chain uses TRBV28 with TRBJ2-7; 7 bases are shared with TRBD1. The germline V gene has CDR1 MDHEN and CDR2 SYDVKM. CDR3 length: 14 residues. Trimming removed 5 bases from V and 0 bases from J; junction bases left unmatched: 4. The CDR3 spells CASSAGTASYEQYF. CDR3 sequence (DNA): TGTGCCAGCAGTGCCGGGACAGCCTCCTACGAGCAGTACTTC.

The chain is built from TRBV27 and TRBJ2-1, with TRBD2 identical over 10 bases. The CDR3 runs to 15 residues. The V gene's germline CDR1 is MNHEY and CDR2 SMNVEV (reference sequence). The junction had 4 bases not matched to a gene; V was cut back by 4 bases and J by 4 bases. CDR3 protein: CASSYRTSGYNEQFF. CDR3 DNA sequence: TGTGCCAGCAGTTACAGGACTAGCGGATACAATGAGCAGTTCTTC.

The chain combines TRBV19 with TRBJ1-1, with D perhaps matching TRBD1 (5 bases). CDR1 is LNHDA, CDR2 SQIVND, per germline (reference sequence). V gave up 4 bases and J gave up 7 bases, with 19 bases separating them. CDR3 length: 15 residues. CDR3 sequence: CASSNRDVGRDEAFF. The CDR3 DNA is TGTGCCAGTAGTAACCGGGACGTAGGGAGGGATGAAGCTTTCTTT. Drawing the rest from reference TRBV19 and TRBJ1-1, the complete variable domain is DGGITQSPKYLFRKEGQNVTLSCEQNLNHDAMYWYRQDPGQGLRLIYYSQIVNDFQKGDIAEGYSVSREKKESFPLTVTSAQKNPTAFYLCASSNRDVGRDEAFFGQGTRLTVV.

This clone showed up just once. The gene calls are TRBV7-9 and TRBJ2-7, with D tentatively TRBD2 (7 bases). This CDR3 has 15 residues. CDR1 and CDR2 from the germline V gene are SEHNR and FQNEAQ (reference sequence). The V end lost 5 bases, the J end lost 3 bases, and 17 bases lay between the germline ends. In DNA form, the CDR3 reads TGTGCCAGCAGCCCCCGGGGGGCGGCTGTCTACGAGCAGTACTTC. This codes for CASSPRGAAVYEQYF.

V gene TRBV7-2 combines with J gene TRBJ1-5; tentative D call: TRBD1 (5 bases). Trimming shortened V by 1 base and J by 4 bases, and 11 bases separated the two germline ends. Per the germline V gene, CDR1 is SGHTA and CDR2 is FQGNSA. This CDR3 has 15 residues. Written as DNA, the CDR3 is TGTGCCAGCAGCTTAGACAGGAATCGTAATCAGCCCCAGCATTTT. Translated: CASSLDRNRNQPQHF.

The genes are TRBV4-1 and TRBJ2-2, with 10 bases matching TRBD2. J was trimmed by 3 bases and V by 4 bases; bases with no gene match: 5. Germline loops: CDR1 MGHRA, CDR2 YSYEKL. This CDR3 contains 16 residues. CDR3 sequence: CASSPWTSGDTGELFF. CDR3 nucleotide sequence: TGCGCCAGCAGCCCTTGGACTAGCGGAGACACCGGGGAGCTGTTTTTT.

The chain carries TRBV5-4 and TRBJ2-7; possibly TRBD2 for D (7 bases). This CDR3 has 15 amino acids. V gave up 4 bases and J gave up 4 bases, with 18 bases separating them. Per germline, CDR1 SGHNT and CDR2 YYREEE (reference sequence). In DNA, the CDR3 is TGTGCCAGCAGCCAACTAACAAGGGGGGGATACGAGCAGTACGTC. It encodes CASSQLTRGGYEQYV.